Given below is one T cell receptor beta chain in context. This record belongs to a study of blood T cell repertoires in COVID-19. The CDR3 sequence is 16 residues long. V shed 1 base, J shed 1 base, and the junction held 5 bases outside the gene matches. Germline V gives CDR1 SGHTA, CDR2 FQGTGA. Profiled with immunoSEQ multiplex PCR; TCRdb holds only in-frame clones, not every one. The sample gives more than 200,000 clones, about 89% of which show up once; more than 3.5% is in the top ten. The source of this sequence is a woman under 40 who had recovered from COVID-19. The rearrangement uses TRBV7-3 and TRBJ2-5, with TRBD2 matching over 8 bases. The sequenced material came from PBMCs or T cells enriched from blood (not recorded which). The CDR3: CASSLNLAGPQETQYF. The CDR3 DNA is TGTGCCAGCAGCTTAAACTTAGCGGGACCCCAAGAGACCCAGTACTTC. Complete variable domain (other parts from reference TRBV7-3 and TRBJ2-5): GAGVSQTPSNKVTEKGKYVELRCDPISGHTALYWYRQSLGQGPEFLIYFQGTGAADDSGLPNDRFFAVRPEGSVSTLKIQRTERGDSAVYLCASSLNLAGPQETQYFGPGTRLLVL.